A selection of T cell receptor beta chains follows, all from one sample in a study of T cells in narcolepsy. The data were produced by immunoSEQ multiplex PCR, yet TCRdb's version contains in-frame clones alone and is incomplete. The sample holds approximately 38,000 clones; roughly nine tenths are singletons and the top ten take over 0.8%. Sequences were obtained from CD45RA- memory CD4+ T cells from PBMCs. The receptors were sampled from a human donor with narcolepsy. Each CDR3 is given with its conserved first and last residue. The D gene is left open where the match is weak. Size tells how often a clone was seen (once, few, many) or the class of an expanded clone, and some rows leave it out.

j_call v_call d_call clone_size cdr3_nt cdr3_aa
TRBJ2-7 TRBV9 - - TGTGCCAGCAGCTCACGCGCGGCGCCTTCCTACGAGCAGTACTTC CASSSRAAPSYEQYF
TRBJ2-3 TRBV11-3 TRBD2 few TGTGCCAGCAGCCCCGGGGGGGGAGGCACAGATACGCAGTATTTT CASSPGGGGTDTQYF
TRBJ2-3 TRBV11-1 - - TGTGCCAGCAGCTTTGAGGGACTGAGCACAGATACGCAGTATTTT CASSFEGLSTDTQYF
TRBJ2-3 TRBV7-2 TRBD2 once TGTGCCAGCAGTCCCGGACTAGCAAGCGATACGCAGTATTTT CASSPGLASDTQYF
TRBJ2-3 TRBV5-1 TRBD2 - TGCGCCAGCAGCTTCAGCGGGGATCCCTCCCCAGATACGCAGTATTTT CASSFSGDPSPDTQYF
TRBJ2-5 TRBV18 - once TGTGCCAGCTCACCTCGGGGTGAAAAGTCGGAGACCCAGTACTTC CASSPRGEKSETQYF
TRBJ2-2 TRBV5-6 TRBD2 - TGTGCCAGCAGCTTCAGGACTAGCGGGGTCACCGGGGAGCTGTTTTTT CASSFRTSGVTGELFF
TRBJ1-3 TRBV7-9 - - TGTGCCAGCAGCTTAGACAGGGAAGGAAACACCATATATTTT CASSLDREGNTIYF
TRBJ1-3 TRBV28 TRBD1 - TGTGCCAGCAGTTCGACAGGGTTAGGAAACACCATATATTTT CASSSTGLGNTIYF
TRBJ2-7 TRBV14 - few TGTGCCAGCAGCCAGTCGAGCTACGAGCAGTACTTC CASSQSSYEQYF
TRBJ2-1 TRBV9 TRBD1 - TGTGCCAGCAGCCCCAGGGACAGGGACAATGAGCAGTTCTTC CASSPRDRDNEQFF
TRBJ1-2 TRBV5-1 - - TGCGCCAGCAGAGTAATGCCTTCCGAAACTACGGGCTACACCTTC CASRVMPSETTGYTF
TRBJ1-1 TRBV4-2 - - TGTGCCAGCAGCCAAGATCGGGGGGGGACTGAAGCTTTCTTT CASSQDRGGTEAFF
TRBJ2-7 TRBV5-6 - once TGTGCCAGCAGCTTGACGGTAAATCAGCAGTACTTC CASSLTVNQQYF
TRBJ1-1 TRBV29-1 TRBD1 once TGCAGCGCTGTAAGGACAGGGCGAAACACTGAAGCTTTCTTT CSAVRTGRNTEAFF
TRBJ2-3 TRBV4-3 - once TGCGCCAGCAGCCAGTCACTAGGGCCCACAGATACGCAGTATTTT CASSQSLGPTDTQYF
TRBJ2-5 TRBV5-1 - - TGCGCCAGCAGTCCTGCAGGGGCCGGTAGAGAGACCCAGTACTTC CASSPAGAGRETQYF
TRBJ2-7 TRBV28 - once TGTGCCAGCAGTTTTGGGGATGGCAATGGCTACGAGCAGTACTTC CASSFGDGNGYEQYF
TRBJ2-7 TRBV18 TRBD1 - TGTGCCAGCTCACCTGGGACAGGGAACTACGAGCAGTACTTC CASSPGTGNYEQYF
TRBJ1-2 TRBV6-5 - - TGTGCCAGCAGGACATCCGGAAGTGGCGGCTACACCTTC CASRTSGSGGYTF
TRBJ1-1 TRBV6-5 TRBD1 - TGTGCCAGCATGGCAGGGGGCCTAATGAACACTGAAGCTTTCTTT CASMAGGLMNTEAFF
TRBJ1-6 TRBV14 - - TGTGCCAGCAGCCAAGCCTTACAGAATTCACCCCTCCACTTT CASSQALQNSPLHF
TRBJ1-1 TRBV7-9 - once TGTGCCAGCAGCTTAGTTCCCGGGAACACTGAAGCTTTCTTT CASSLVPGNTEAFF
TRBJ1-5 TRBV28 - - TGTGCCAGCAGTTTAAGGACGGTCGGCAGGCCCAATCAGCCCCAGCATTTT CASSLRTVGRPNQPQHF
TRBJ2-7 TRBV28 - - TGTGCCAGCAAAGGGACCTACGAGCAGTACTTC CASKGTYEQYF
TRBJ1-3 TRBV7-2 TRBD1 - TGTGCCAGCAGTTCCGACAGGGCGGGTGGAAACACCATATATTTT CASSSDRAGGNTIYF
TRBJ2-7 TRBV6-6 - - TGTGCCAGCAGTGCTAGTGGGGTAAACTACGAGCAGTACTTC CASSASGVNYEQYF
TRBJ2-1 TRBV5-6 - - TGTGCCAGCAGCGTCGGGGCCCGGCAAGAGCAGTTCTTC CASSVGARQEQFF
TRBJ1-1 TRBV9 - - TGTGCCAGCAGCGTCCGGGGGGAGGACCTTGAAGCTTTCTTT CASSVRGEDLEAFF
TRBJ1-1 TRBV4-3 TRBD1 - TGCGCCAGCAGCCACCGACAGGGAGGAACTGAAGCTTTCTTT CASSHRQGGTEAFF
TRBJ1-1 TRBV5-1 - once TGCGCCAGCAGCTGGGGGGGCAGGACTGAAGCTTTCTTT CASSWGGRTEAFF
TRBJ1-5 TRBV19 - - TGTGCCAGTAGTTCGATAGGTTATCAGCCCCAGCATTTT CASSSIGYQPQHF
TRBJ2-7 TRBV15 - - TGTGCCACCAGCAGAGGACAGCCCTACGAGCAGTACTTC CATSRGQPYEQYF
TRBJ1-1 TRBV6-1 - - TGTGCCAGCCGGGGTTGGGGCTTGCACACTGAAGCTTTCTTT CASRGWGLHTEAFF
TRBJ2-2 TRBV6-5 - - TGTGCCAGCAGTTACTCGATAGGGGAGGGGGAGCTGTTTTTT CASSYSIGEGELFF
TRBJ1-3 TRBV15 - - TGTGCCACCAGCAGAGATTACACAGGGAGAATTTTAGGAAACACCATATATTTT CATSRDYTGRILGNTIYF
TRBJ2-5 TRBV7-2 - - TGTGCCAGCAGCAATTGGGATCGAGAAGAGACCCAGTACTTC CASSNWDREETQYF
TRBJ1-6 TRBV6-5 - once TGTGCCAGCAGCCTCACGGGGGGTCGGAATTCACCCCTCCACTTT CASSLTGGRNSPLHF
TRBJ2-7 TRBV2 - - TGTGCCAGCAGCTCCGACAGAAATCTTCAGTACTTC CASSSDRNLQYF
TRBJ2-3 TRBV18 TRBD1 - TGTGCCAGCTCACCAGGCAGGGGGCAAACAGATACGCAGTATTTT CASSPGRGQTDTQYF
TRBJ2-7 TRBV30 TRBD1 - TGTGCCTGGAGTGACCTGACAGGGCGATTCTACGAGCAGTACTTC CAWSDLTGRFYEQYF
TRBJ2-1 TRBV7-2 - - TGTGCCAGCAGCTTCGGTCTCTCCTCCTACAATGAGCAGTTCTTC CASSFGLSSYNEQFF
TRBJ2-7 TRBV27 - once TGTGCCACCTCGAAGGAGGGTTTGGGATCCTACGAGCAGTACTTC CATSKEGLGSYEQYF
TRBJ1-3 TRBV7-2 - - TGTGCCAGCAGCTTAGACCCTTCAAGATCAGGACGCTCTGGAAACACCATATATTTT CASSLDPSRSGRSGNTIYF